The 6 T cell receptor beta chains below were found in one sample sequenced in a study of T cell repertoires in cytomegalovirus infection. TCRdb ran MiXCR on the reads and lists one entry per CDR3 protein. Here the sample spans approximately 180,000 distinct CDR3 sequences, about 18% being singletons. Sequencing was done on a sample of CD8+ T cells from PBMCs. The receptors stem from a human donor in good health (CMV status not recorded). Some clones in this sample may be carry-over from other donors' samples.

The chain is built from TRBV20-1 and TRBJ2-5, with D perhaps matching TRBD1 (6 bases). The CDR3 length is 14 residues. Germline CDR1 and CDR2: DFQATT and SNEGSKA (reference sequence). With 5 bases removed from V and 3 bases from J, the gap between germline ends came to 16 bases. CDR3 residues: CSAQTLDSKETQYF. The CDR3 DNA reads TGCAGTGCTCAAACGTTGGACAGCAAAGAGACCCAGTACTTC.

In DNA form, the CDR3 reads TGCAGTGCTAGAGATCCAGGGACGAGCGAGCAGTACTTC. As protein: CSARDPGTSEQYF. The chain carries TRBV20-1 and TRBJ2-7; D tentatively fits TRBD1 or TRBD2 (5 bases each). V lost 0 bases, J lost 6 bases, and 12 bases lay in between. The CDR3 is made up of 13 amino acids. Germline lookup yields CDR1 DFQATT and CDR2 SNEGSKA (reference sequence).

The CDR3 nucleotides are TGTGCCAGCAGCCCAGTGGGGGCTCACAATGAGCAGTTCTTC. The encoded protein is CASSPVGAHNEQFF. The rearrangement uses TRBV6-6 and TRBJ2-1; D may be TRBD1 (6 bases). Germline loops: CDR1 MNHNY, CDR2 SVGAGI (reference sequence). The CDR3 length is 14 residues. V was cut by 6 bases and J by 5 bases, with 14 bases left in between.

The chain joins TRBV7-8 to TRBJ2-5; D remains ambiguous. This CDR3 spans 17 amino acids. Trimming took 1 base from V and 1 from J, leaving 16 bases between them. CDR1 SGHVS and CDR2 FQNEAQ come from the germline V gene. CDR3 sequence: CASSLGSVTEFQETQYF. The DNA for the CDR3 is TGTGCCAGCAGCTTAGGGTCCGTCACAGAATTCCAAGAGACCCAGTACTTC.

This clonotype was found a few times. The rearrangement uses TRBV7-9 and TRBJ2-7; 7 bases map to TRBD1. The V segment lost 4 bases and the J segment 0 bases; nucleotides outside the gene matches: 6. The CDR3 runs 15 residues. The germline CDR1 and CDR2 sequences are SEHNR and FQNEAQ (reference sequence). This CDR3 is CASSSSGTVSYEQYF. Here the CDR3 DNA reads TGTGCCAGCAGCTCCTCCGGGACAGTCTCCTACGAGCAGTACTTC.

The CDR3 sequence: CSVDEGIGELFF. The CDR3 DNA reads TGCAGCGTTGATGAGGGAATCGGGGAGCTGTTTTTT. The chain joins TRBV29-1 to TRBJ2-2; a possible D gene is TRBD2 (5 bases). This CDR3 comprises 12 residues. With 3 bases removed from V and 7 bases from J, the gap between germline ends came to 9 bases. Germline CDR1 SQVTM, CDR2 ANQGSEA.